This entry features one T cell receptor beta chain sequence. CDR1 is SNHLY and CDR2 is FYNNEI in the germline V gene. The CDR3 consists of 15 residues. V gave up 4 bases and J gave up 0 bases, with 7 bases separating them. Using RNA transcripts as the source, TCR beta CDR3 regions were amplified. TCR CDR3 regions were first amplified by RT-PCR with HTBI primers. In TCRdb, the multiplex PCR reads were re-called with MiXCR into one record per CDR3 protein. The table records about 570,000 distinct CDR3 sequences, more than 45% of them present only once. Not enrolled were patients with uncontrolled infection, other autoimmune disease, pregnancy or lactation. This entry belongs to a study of T cells in Graves' hyperthyroidism and ophthalmopathy.

The chain employs TRBV2 and TRBJ1-6; maybe TRBD1 (6 bases). The sequenced material came from peripheral blood or thyroid tissue (not recorded which). This receptor was identified in an adult woman with Graves' disease, either hyperthyroidism or ophthalmopathy (not recorded which). In nucleotides, the CDR3 is TGTGCCAGCAGTGGGGGGCGCTCCTATAATTCACCCCTCCACTTT. Translating it yields CASSGGRSYNSPLHF.